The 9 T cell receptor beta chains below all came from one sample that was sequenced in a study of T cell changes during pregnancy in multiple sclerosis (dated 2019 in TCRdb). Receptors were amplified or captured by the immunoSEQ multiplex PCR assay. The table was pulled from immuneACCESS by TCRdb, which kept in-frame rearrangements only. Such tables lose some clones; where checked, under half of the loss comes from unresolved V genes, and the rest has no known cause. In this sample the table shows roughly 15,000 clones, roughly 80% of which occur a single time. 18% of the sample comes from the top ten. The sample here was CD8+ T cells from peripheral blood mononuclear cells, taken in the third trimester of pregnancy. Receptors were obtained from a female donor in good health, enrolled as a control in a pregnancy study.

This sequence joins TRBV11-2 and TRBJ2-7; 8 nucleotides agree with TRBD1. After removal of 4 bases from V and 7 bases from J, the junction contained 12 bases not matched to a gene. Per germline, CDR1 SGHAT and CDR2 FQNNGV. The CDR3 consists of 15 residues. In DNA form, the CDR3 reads TGTGCCAGCAGCTCCCAGGGGGCTTGGGTCCGAGAGCAGTACTTC. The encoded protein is CASSSQGAWVREQYF.

The CDR3 here is CASSQTSKETQYF. CDR3 nucleotide sequence: TGTGCCAGCTCACAGACTAGTAAAGAGACCCAGTACTTC. The gene calls are TRBV18 and TRBJ2-5; the D gene is possibly TRBD2 (6 bases). The CDR3 has 13 residues. V was shortened by 4 bases and J by 3 bases, with 9 bases between the two germline ends. In germline, CDR1 is KGHSH, CDR2 LQKENI.

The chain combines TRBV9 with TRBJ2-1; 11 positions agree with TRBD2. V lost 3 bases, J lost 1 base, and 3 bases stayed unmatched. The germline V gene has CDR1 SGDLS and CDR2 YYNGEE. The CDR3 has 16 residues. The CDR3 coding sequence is TGTGCCAGCAGCGGGCCTAGCGGGGGGTCCTACAATGAGCAGTTCTTC. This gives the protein CASSGPSGGSYNEQFF. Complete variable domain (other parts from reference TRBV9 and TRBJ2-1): DSGVTQTPKHLITATGQRVTLRCSPRSGDLSVYWYQQSLDQGLQFLIQYYNGEERAKGNILERFSAQQFPDLHSELNLSSLELGDSALYFCASSGPSGGSYNEQFFGPGTRLTVL.

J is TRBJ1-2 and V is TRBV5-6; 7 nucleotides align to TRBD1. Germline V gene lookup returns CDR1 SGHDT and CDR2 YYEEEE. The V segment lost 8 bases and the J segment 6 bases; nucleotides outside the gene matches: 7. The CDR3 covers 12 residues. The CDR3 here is CASKTGEDGYTF. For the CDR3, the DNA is TGTGCCAGTAAAACAGGGGAGGATGGCTACACCTTC.

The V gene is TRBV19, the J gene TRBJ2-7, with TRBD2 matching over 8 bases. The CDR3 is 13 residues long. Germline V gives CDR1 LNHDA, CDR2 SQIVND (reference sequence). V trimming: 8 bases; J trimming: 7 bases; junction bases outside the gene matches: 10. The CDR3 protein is CASGADREGEQYF. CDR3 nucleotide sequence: TGTGCCAGTGGTGCGGATCGGGAGGGAGAGCAGTACTTC. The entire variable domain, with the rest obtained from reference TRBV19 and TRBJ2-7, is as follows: DGGITQSPKYLFRKEGQNVTLSCEQNLNHDAMYWYRQDPGQGLRLIYYSQIVNDFQKGDIAEGYSVSREKKESFPLTVTSAQKNPTAFYLCASGADREGEQYFGPGTRLTVT.

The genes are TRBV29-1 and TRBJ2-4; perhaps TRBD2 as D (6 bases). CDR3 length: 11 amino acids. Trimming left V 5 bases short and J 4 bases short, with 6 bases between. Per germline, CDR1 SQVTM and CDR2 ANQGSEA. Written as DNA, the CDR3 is TGCAGCGTTCGGGAGAAAAACATTCAGTACTTC. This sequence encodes CSVREKNIQYF.

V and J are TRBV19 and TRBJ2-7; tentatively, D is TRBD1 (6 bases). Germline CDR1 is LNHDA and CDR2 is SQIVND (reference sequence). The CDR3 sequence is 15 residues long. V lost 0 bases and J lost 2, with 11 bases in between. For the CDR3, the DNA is TGTGCCAGTAGTATAGAAACAGGGCGGACCTACGAGCAGTACTTC. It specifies CASSIETGRTYEQYF.

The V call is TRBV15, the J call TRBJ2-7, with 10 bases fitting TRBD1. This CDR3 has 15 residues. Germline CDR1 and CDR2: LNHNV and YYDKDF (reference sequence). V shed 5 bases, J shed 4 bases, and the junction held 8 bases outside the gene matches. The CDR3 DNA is TGTGCCACCAGCGGCGCACGGGACAGGGGTTACGAGCAGTACTTC. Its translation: CATSGARDRGYEQYF.

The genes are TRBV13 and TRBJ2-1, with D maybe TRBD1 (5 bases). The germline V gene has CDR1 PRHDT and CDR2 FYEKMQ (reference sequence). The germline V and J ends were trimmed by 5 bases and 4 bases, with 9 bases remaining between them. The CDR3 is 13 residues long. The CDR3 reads CASSLQVYNEQFF. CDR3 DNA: TGTGCCAGCAGCCTACAGGTATACAATGAGCAGTTCTTC.